Given below is one T cell receptor beta chain in context. Its antigen is not identified. These data are taken from a study of cytomegalovirus exposure and HLA in healthy donors. General observations from the study: CMV antigen specificity was confirmed in vitro for a few CMV-associated chains. Cytomegalovirus-associated TCR beta chains were listed, numbering 150 to 200.

Profiling relied on immunoSEQ multiplex PCR, and the TCRdb table lists in-frame clones only, not all of them. The sample lists approximately 170,000 clones; roughly 85% were seen once. The CDR3 is made up of 17 amino acids. The J segment lost 1 base and the V segment lost 4 bases, leaving 9 bases of the junction unmatched. CDR1 SGHRS and CDR2 YFSETQ come from the germline V gene. The J gene is TRBJ2-3, the V gene TRBV5-1; 10 bases map to TRBD2. The TCR comes from a man aged 18-30 years in good health and CMV-seropositive. Sequenced sample: PBMCs. DNA for the CDR3: TGCGCCAGCAGCCTTCCTCGGCTAGCGGGGGGCACAGATACGCAGTATTTT. Translating it yields CASSLPRLAGGTDTQYF. Using reference TRBV5-1 and TRBJ2-3 for the parts outside the CDR3, the full variable domain is KAGVTQTPRYLIKTRGQQVTLSCSPISGHRSVSWYQQTPGQGLQFLFEYFSETQRNKGNFPGRFSGRQFSNSRSEMNVSTLELGDSALYLCASSLPRLAGGTDTQYFGPGTRLTVL.